These 2 T cell receptor beta chains were all obtained from the same sample, sequenced in a study of T cells in Graves' hyperthyroidism and ophthalmopathy. Using RNA transcripts as the source, TCR beta CDR3 regions were amplified. A set of HTBI primers served as the primers for a first-round RT-PCR of the TCR CDR3. Via MiXCR, TCRdb re-called the multiplex PCR reads, giving one row per CDR3 protein. This table has about 400,000 distinct CDR3 sequences, approximately 15% appearing once. The sample was blood. The receptors come from a woman in her thirties with Graves' hyperthyroidism.

The chain couples TRBV6-5 to TRBJ2-4, with D unclear. The germline V and J ends were trimmed by 5 bases and 3 bases, with 2 bases remaining between them. Germline CDR1 MNHEY, CDR2 SVGAGI. CDR3 size: 11 residues. The CDR3 here is CASSHKNIQYF. The DNA of the CDR3 is TGTGCCAGCAGTCACAAAAACATTCAGTACTTC.

A note on this clonotype: Since a much larger clone is just one base distant, this may be a read error. The J gene is TRBJ2-2, the V gene TRBV3-1; TRBD2 might be the D (6 bases). Germline V gene data show CDR1 as LGHDT and CDR2 as YNNKEL (reference sequence). Trimming cost V 4 bases and J 1 base, with 13 bases left between them. This CDR3 spans 16 amino acids. The DNA for the CDR3 is TGTGCCAGCAGCCCAGGGACTGGCCAGAACACCGGGGAGCTGTTTTTT. Translation gives CASSPGTGQNTGELFF.